This T cell receptor beta chain stems from a study of blood T cell repertoires in COVID-19. Whole-study context: There were acute and convalescent COVID-19 samples, and they came from the United States, Italy and Spain.

In the original workflow: By means of reference gene primer amplification, nucleated cell counts were estimated. The method was immunoSEQ multiplex PCR; TCRdb's version includes in-frame clones alone and lacks a portion of them. Clone size and the V and J calls come from that table; the DNA yielded D and trimming. The sample has more than 200,000 clones; around 89% are singletons. Participants' own reports of clinical history determined their cohort assignment. Cohort 3 donors counted as recovered after two negative PCRs, clearance, or resolved symptoms. The V gene's germline CDR1 is ENHRY and CDR2 SYGVKD. This CDR3 region has 11 residues. Trimming left V 8 bases short and J 11 bases short, with 13 bases between.

The receptor comes from a woman aged 25 to 45 who had recovered from COVID-19. The chain recombines TRBV10-3 with TRBJ2-1; a weak D match, TRBD2 (5 bases). Sample: PBMCs or T cells enriched from blood (not recorded which). This chain's CDR3 is CAISQVGKQFF. The DNA for the CDR3 is TGTGCCATCTCCCAAGTCGGGAAGCAGTTCTTC.